This is a list of T cell receptor beta chains from one sample in a study of cytomegalovirus exposure and HLA in healthy donors. The table came from immunoSEQ multiplex PCR; TCRdb's copy has only in-frame clones and leaves some out. This sample has some 100,000 clones, with 70% to 80% found just once. Sample: PBMCs. Receptor source: a female donor in good health and CMV-seronegative. Each CDR3 is given without its conserved first and last residue. The order of the fields is V gene, CDR3 protein.

TRBV19 | ASSIVSGNQPQH
TRBV5-1 | ASSTGQTATNEKLF
TRBV19 | ASSIDGGDVYGYT
TRBV9 | ASSARGGQGLPPYNEQF
TRBV19 | ASSIEGGTGTDTQY
TRBV9 | ASSVRGGLSNEQF
TRBV10-2 | ASNVRTNTEAF
TRBV11-2 | ASSLWAGLPQDTEAF
TRBV7-8 | ASSLGFRGPGANTEAF
TRBV11-1 | ASSQPTSGGQETQY
TRBV5-1 | ASSFEWRMNTEAF
TRBV7-2 | ASSYNAASVSYEQY
TRBV11-2 | ASSRQGRPMGETQY
TRBV5-1 | ASSSGLGYF
TRBV7-9 | ASSESSGDDYGYT
TRBV5-6 | ASSRTSGGHEQY
TRBV25-1 | ASSEYERGGRETQY
TRBV6-5 | ASSYSRGQGNTEAF
TRBV5-1 | ASSFHYEQY
TRBV7-8 | ASSLGNPGTEAF
TRBV29-1 | SVEARRLNSPLH
TRBV5-6 | ASSWGSSGGASYEQY
TRBV29-1 | SVRQEVNSPLH
TRBV6-1 | ASSSGGVYGYT
TRBV5-1 | ASSLEARMPTEAF
TRBV9 | ASSVRDRPKETQY
TRBV4-1 | ASSQDGRQGLVGYT
TRBV6-5 | ASSYTTPQETQY
TRBV5-1 | ASSLGGTSGGNEQF
TRBV6-5 | ASSYRREGDTQY
TRBV28 | ASRSGTGFYSNQPQH
TRBV9 | ASSQTTSFAEQY
TRBV7-2 | ASSQGVGLSYEQY
TRBV7-9 | SSSLGAGPAGEQY
TRBV2 | ARGEKSSYNSPLH
TRBV30 | AWSLGTRPYEQY
TRBV7-2 | ASSLRWGEETQY
TRBV29-1 | SVQGGGTEAF
TRBV19 | ASSAKRGAGSPLH
TRBV19 | ASSIGGSHNEQF
TRBV2 | ASSEGTSGDAETQY
TRBV2 | ASSEIRTANSPLH
TRBV7-9 | ASSPDLLDNPEGDTQY
TRBV11-2 | ASFSANTGELF
TRBV12-5 | ASGLANYEQY
TRBV29-1 | SVVQQGLNEQY
TRBV11-2 | ASSPAGSNGYT
TRBV7-9 | ASSQGQAYEAF
TRBV19 | ASSIKAGNEQY